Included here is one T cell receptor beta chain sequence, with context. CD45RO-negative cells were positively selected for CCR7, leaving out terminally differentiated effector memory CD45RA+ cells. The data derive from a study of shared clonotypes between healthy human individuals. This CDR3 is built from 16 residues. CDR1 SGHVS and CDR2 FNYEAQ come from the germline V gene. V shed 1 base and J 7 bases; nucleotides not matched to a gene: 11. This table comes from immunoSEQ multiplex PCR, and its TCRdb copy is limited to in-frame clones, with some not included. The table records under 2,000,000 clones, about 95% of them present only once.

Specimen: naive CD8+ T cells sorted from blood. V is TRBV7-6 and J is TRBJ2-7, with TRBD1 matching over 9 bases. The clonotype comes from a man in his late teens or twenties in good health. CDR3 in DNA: TGTGCCAGCAGCTTAGAACAACAGGGGGCCGGAGGAGAGCAGTACTTC. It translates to CASSLEQQGAGGEQYF.